The 8 T cell receptor beta chains listed next were all sequenced from one sample in a study of cytomegalovirus exposure and HLA in healthy donors (dated by TCRdb to 2017 to 2019). Receptors were amplified or captured by the immunoSEQ multiplex PCR assay. For the multiplex PCR, a mixture combining 60 forward primers for TCR Vbeta segments and 13 reverse primers for TCR Jbeta segments was used. The source is immuneACCESS, and TCRdb retained only in-frame sequences with V and J called. Part of the clones is not carried over; for the studies checked, unresolved V genes explain less than half of this, and the remainder is unexplained. A total of about 110,000 clones appear in this sample, roughly 70% of them only once. The ten largest clonotypes hold 5.4% of the sample. The sample was PBMCs. The receptors stem from an older woman in good health and CMV-seropositive.

V is TRBV6-5 and J is TRBJ2-2; tentative D call: TRBD2 (5 bases). The ends were cut back, 4 bases at V and 4 bases at J, with 10 bases in the middle. Germline lookup yields CDR1 MNHEY and CDR2 SVGAGI. The CDR3 runs 14 residues. CDR3 loop: CASSSGLLTGELFF. The CDR3, as DNA: TGTGCCAGCAGTTCCGGACTTCTCACCGGGGAGCTGTTTTTT.

The chain is built from TRBV7-2 and TRBJ2-5; D is ambiguous. The germline CDR1 and CDR2 sequences are SGHTA and FQGNSA. V lost 5 bases, J lost 4 bases, and 11 bases lay in between. The CDR3 runs to 13 residues. The CDR3 coding sequence is TGTGCCAGCAGCCCCCAGGTTCTAGAGACCCAGTACTTC. It yields the protein CASSPQVLETQYF.

The chain carries TRBV7-6 and TRBJ1-5; 7 nucleotides agree with TRBD1. Germline V lookup: CDR1 SGHVS, CDR2 FNYEAQ. This CDR3 has 14 amino acids. V lost 3 bases and J lost 4; bases outside the gene matches: 3. The CDR3 protein is CASSFGDRNQPQHF. DNA for the CDR3: TGTGCCAGCAGCTTCGGGGACAGAAATCAGCCCCAGCATTTT.

This clone was detected a few times. The V gene is TRBV6-4, the J gene TRBJ2-3; TRBD2 matches at 12 bases. V was pared by 4 bases and J by 4 bases, with 0 bases of the junction left unmatched. Germline V lookup: CDR1 MRHNA, CDR2 SNTAGT. The CDR3 runs to 14 residues. The CDR3 reads CASSASGGADTQYF. CDR3 sequence (DNA): TGTGCCAGCAGTGCTAGCGGGGGGGCAGATACGCAGTATTTT.

A remark on this clone: The same CDR3 can be traced to other DNA sequences in this sample. The chain employs TRBV9 and TRBJ1-2; TRBD1 agrees at 7 bases. The CDR3 spans 13 residues. Germline assignment: CDR1 SGDLS and CDR2 YYNGEE. Trimming at V came to 0 bases and at J to 8 bases, leaving 4 bases not matched to a gene. CDR3 region: CASSVEAGGGYTF. The CDR3 DNA follows: TGTGCCAGCAGCGTAGAGGCAGGGGGGGGCTACACCTTC.

V gene TRBV2 combines with J gene TRBJ2-5; 7 bases line up with TRBD1. The germline CDR1 and CDR2 sequences are SNHLY and FYNNEI. The CDR3 sequence is 13 residues long. The ends lost 10 bases at V and 5 bases at J; junction bases unmatched: 10. The CDR3 spells CATQGQVGETQYF. CDR3 DNA: TGTGCCACCCAAGGACAGGTCGGGGAGACCCAGTACTTC.

This chain links TRBV10-3 with TRBJ1-1; no reliable D call. This CDR3 has 13 amino acids. Germline V gene lookup returns CDR1 ENHRY and CDR2 SYGVKD. The V gene lost 2 bases and the J gene lost 5 bases, with 9 bases spanning the gap. The CDR3 is CAISEKLPTEAFF. CDR3 sequence (DNA): TGTGCCATCAGTGAGAAACTCCCAACTGAAGCTTTCTTT.

This clone was detected once. J is TRBJ1-5 and V is TRBV7-2; D not resolved. The CDR3 has 13 residues. CDR1 is SGHTA and CDR2 is FQGNSA in the germline V gene. The V end lost 6 bases, the J end lost 1 base, and 7 bases lay between the germline ends. The CDR3 coding sequence is TGTGCCAGCAGTCGGGGAAGCAATCAGCCCCAGCATTTT. Its protein product is CASSRGSNQPQHF.